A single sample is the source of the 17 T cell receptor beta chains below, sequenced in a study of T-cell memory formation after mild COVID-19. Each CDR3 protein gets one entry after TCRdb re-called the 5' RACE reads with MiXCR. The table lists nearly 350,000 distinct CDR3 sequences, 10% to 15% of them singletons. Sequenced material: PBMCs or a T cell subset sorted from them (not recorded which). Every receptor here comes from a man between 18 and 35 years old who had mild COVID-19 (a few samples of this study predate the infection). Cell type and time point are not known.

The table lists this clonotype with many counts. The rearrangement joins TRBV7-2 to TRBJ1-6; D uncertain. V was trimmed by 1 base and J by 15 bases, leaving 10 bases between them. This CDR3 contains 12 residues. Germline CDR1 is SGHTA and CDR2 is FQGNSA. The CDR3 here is CASSLGFQDLHF. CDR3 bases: TGTGCCAGCAGCTTAGGATTCCAAGACCTCCACTTT.

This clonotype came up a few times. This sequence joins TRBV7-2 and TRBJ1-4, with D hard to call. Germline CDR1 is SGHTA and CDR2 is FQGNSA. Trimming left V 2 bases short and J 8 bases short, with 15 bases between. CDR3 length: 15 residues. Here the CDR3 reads CASSLHVTAREKLFF. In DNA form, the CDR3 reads TGTGCCAGCAGCTTACACGTTACAGCGAGGGAAAAACTGTTTTTT.

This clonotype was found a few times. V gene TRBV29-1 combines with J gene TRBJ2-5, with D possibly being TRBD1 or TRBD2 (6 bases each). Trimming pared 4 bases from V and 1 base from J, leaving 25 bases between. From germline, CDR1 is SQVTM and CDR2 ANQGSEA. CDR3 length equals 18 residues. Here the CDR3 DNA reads TGCAGCGTTGCATCGAAAGCCAGGTTAGGGGGGTTCCAAGAGACCCAGTACTTC. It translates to CSVASKARLGGFQETQYF.

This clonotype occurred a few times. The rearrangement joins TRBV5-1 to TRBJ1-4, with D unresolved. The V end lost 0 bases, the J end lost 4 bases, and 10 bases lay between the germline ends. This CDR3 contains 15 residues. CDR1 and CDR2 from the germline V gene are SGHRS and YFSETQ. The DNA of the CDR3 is TGCGCCAGCAGCTTGGGGGCTAACCTTAATGAAAAACTGTTTTTT. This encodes CASSLGANLNEKLFF.

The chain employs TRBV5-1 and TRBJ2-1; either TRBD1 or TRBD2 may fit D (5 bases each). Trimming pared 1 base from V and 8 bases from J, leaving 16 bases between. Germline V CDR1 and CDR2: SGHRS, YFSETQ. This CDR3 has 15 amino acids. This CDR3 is CASSLRGVVGDEQFF. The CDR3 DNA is TGCGCCAGCAGCTTGAGAGGGGTAGTTGGGGATGAGCAGTTCTTC.

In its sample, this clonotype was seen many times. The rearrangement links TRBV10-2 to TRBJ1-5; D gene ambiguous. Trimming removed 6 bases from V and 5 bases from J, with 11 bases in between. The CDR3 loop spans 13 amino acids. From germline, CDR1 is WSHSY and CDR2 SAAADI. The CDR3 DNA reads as TGCGCCAGCAGCCCCGAGAGGGATCAGCCCCAGCATTTT. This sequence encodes CASSPERDQPQHF.

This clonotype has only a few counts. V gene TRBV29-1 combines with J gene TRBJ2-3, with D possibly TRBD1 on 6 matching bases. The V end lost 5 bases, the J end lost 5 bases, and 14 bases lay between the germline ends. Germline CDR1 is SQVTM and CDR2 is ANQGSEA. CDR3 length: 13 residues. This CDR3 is CSVRAGVVDTQYF. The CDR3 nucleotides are TGCAGCGTTCGGGCAGGGGTAGTAGATACGCAGTATTTT.

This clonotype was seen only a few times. The CDR3 DNA reads TGTGCCAGCAGCTTGGACCCGACTAGTAACGAGCAGTACTTC. Protein sequence: CASSLDPTSNEQYF. The rearrangement links TRBV5-5 to TRBJ2-7; possibly TRBD2 for D (6 bases). The V and J ends lost 0 bases and 5 bases respectively, with 12 bases between them. The germline gives CDR1 SGHKS, CDR2 YYEKEE (reference sequence). The CDR3 extends over 14 amino acids.

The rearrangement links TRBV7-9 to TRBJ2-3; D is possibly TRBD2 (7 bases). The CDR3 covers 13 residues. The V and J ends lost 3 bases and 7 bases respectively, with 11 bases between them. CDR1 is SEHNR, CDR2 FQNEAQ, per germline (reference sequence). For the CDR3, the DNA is TGTGCCAGCAGCTTCGGGGGGCCGAATACGCAGTATTTT. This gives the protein CASSFGGPNTQYF.

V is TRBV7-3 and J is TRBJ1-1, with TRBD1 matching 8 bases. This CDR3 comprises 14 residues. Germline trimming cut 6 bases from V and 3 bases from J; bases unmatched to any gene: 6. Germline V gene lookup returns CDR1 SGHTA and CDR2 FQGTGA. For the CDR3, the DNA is TGTGCCAGCAGGTCCGGGACAGGCGACACTGAAGCTTTCTTT. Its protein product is CASRSGTGDTEAFF.

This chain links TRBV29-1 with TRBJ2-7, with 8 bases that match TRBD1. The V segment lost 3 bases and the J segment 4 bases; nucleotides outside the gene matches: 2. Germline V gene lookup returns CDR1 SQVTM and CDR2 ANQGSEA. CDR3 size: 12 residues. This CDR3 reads CSVEQGAYEQYV. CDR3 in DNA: TGCAGCGTTGAGCAGGGGGCATACGAGCAGTACGTC.

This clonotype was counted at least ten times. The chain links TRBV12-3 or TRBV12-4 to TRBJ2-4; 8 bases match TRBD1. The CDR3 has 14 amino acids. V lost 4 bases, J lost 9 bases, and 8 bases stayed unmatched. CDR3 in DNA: TGTGCCAGCAGTTCCGGGACAGGCGGTTTCATTCAGTACTTC. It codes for CASSSGTGGFIQYF.

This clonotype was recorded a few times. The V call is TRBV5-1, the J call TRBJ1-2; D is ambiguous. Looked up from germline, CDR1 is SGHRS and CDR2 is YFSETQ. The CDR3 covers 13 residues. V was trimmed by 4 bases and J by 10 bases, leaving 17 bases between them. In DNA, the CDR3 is TGCGCCAGCAGCCTGGACGCGGTCTGGGACTACACCTTC. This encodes CASSLDAVWDYTF. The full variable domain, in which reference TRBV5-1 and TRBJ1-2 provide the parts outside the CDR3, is KAGVTQTPRYLIKTRGQQVTLSCSPISGHRSVSWYQQTPGQGLQFLFEYFSETQRNKGNFPGRFSGRQFSNSRSEMNVSTLELGDSALYLCASSLDAVWDYTFGSGTRLTVV.

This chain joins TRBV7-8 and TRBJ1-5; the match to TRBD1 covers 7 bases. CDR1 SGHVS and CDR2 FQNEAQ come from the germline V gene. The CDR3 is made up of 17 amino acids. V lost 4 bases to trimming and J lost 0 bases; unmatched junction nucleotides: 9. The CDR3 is CASSSDRSVNSNQPQHF. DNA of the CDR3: TGTGCCAGCAGCTCGGACAGGTCCGTAAATAGCAATCAGCCCCAGCATTTT.

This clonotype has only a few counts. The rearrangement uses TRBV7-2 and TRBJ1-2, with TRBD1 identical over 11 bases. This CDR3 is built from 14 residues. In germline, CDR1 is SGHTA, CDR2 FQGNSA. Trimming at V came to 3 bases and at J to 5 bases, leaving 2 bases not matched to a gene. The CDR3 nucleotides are TGTGCCAGCAGCTTGGACAGGGGGCGGTATGGCTACACCTTC. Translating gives CASSLDRGRYGYTF.

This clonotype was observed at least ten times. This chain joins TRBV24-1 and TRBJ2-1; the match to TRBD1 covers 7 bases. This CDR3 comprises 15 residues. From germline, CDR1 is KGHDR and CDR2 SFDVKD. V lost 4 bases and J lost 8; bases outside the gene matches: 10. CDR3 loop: CATSDPHRGLDEQFF. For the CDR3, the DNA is TGTGCCACCAGTGACCCCCACAGGGGATTGGATGAGCAGTTCTTC.

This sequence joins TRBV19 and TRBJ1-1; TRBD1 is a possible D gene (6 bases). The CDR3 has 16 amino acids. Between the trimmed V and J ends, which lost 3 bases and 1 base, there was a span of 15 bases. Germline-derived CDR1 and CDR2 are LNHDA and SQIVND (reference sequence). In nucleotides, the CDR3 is TGTGCCAGTAGTATCACTGGGCGGGGGCCGAACACTGAAGCTTTCTTT. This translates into CASSITGRGPNTEAFF.